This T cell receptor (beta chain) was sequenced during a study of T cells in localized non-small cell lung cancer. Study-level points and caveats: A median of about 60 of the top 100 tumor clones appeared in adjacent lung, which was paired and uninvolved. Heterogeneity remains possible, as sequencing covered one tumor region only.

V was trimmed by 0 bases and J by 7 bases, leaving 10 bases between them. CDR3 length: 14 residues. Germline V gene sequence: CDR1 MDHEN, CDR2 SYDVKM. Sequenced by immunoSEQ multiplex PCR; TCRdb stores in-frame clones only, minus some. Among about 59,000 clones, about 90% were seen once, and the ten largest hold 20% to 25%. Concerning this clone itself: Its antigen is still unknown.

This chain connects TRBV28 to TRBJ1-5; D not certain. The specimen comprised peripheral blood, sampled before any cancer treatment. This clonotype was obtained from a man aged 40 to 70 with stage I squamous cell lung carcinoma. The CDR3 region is CASSLWALEQPQHF. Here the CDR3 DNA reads TGTGCCAGCAGTTTATGGGCCCTGGAGCAGCCCCAGCATTTT. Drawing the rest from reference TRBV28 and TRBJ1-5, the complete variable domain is DVKVTQSSRYLVKRTGEKVFLECVQDMDHENMFWYRQDPGLGLRLIYFSYDVKMKEKGDIPEGYSVSREKKERFSLILESASTNQTSMYLCASSLWALEQPQHFGDGTRLSIL.